A single sample gave rise to the 22 T cell receptor beta chains below, sequenced in a study of cytomegalovirus exposure and HLA in healthy donors. This table comes from immunoSEQ multiplex PCR, and its TCRdb copy is limited to in-frame clones, with some not included. The table has 150,000 to 200,000 clones, around 80% seen once. Sequencing was done on a sample of PBMCs. Receptors originate from a woman in her 30s in good health and CMV-seronegative.

V is TRBV28 and J is TRBJ1-5; possibly TRBD1 for D (5 bases). Trimming took off 3 bases at V and 5 bases at J, with 14 bases between the two ends. The CDR3 loop spans 15 amino acids. Germline V gene sequence: CDR1 MDHEN, CDR2 SYDVKM. Here the CDR3 DNA reads TGTGCCAGCAGTTTCGTCGGGCAGGGCTATCAGCCCCAGCATTTT. Amino acid sequence: CASSFVGQGYQPQHF.

The rearrangement uses TRBV9 and TRBJ2-3; D possibly corresponds to TRBD2 (5 bases). V shed 0 bases and J shed 6 bases, with 17 bases lying between them. This CDR3 is built from 16 residues. Germline V gene sequence: CDR1 SGDLS, CDR2 YYNGEE. As DNA, the CDR3 is TGTGCCAGCAGCGTAGGATCGGCACAGCGGAGGGATACGCAGTATTTT. This encodes CASSVGSAQRRDTQYF. The full variable domain, in which reference TRBV9 and TRBJ2-3 provide the parts outside the CDR3, is DSGVTQTPKHLITATGQRVTLRCSPRSGDLSVYWYQQSLDQGLQFLIQYYNGEERAKGNILERFSAQQFPDLHSELNLSSLELGDSALYFCASSVGSAQRRDTQYFGPGTRLTVL.

The sample holds one count of this clone. The chain recombines TRBV6-5 with TRBJ1-4; possible D gene TRBD1, 6 bases. Germline V CDR1 and CDR2: MNHEY, SVGAGI. The V end was cut by 5 bases, the J end by 7 bases, with 11 bases between. The CDR3 has 13 residues. The CDR3 DNA follows: TGTGCCAGCAGTCCCCGAGGGGGTGAAAAACTGTTTTTT. Its translation: CASSPRGGEKLFF.

The V and J genes are TRBV27 and TRBJ2-6; the D gene is possibly TRBD1 (5 bases). The CDR3 runs 17 residues. With 3 bases removed from V and 2 bases from J, the gap between germline ends came to 14 bases. Germline V CDR1 and CDR2: MNHEY, SMNVEV (reference sequence). CDR3 sequence (DNA): TGTGCCAGCAGTTTGGGGCAGGGTTTCGCTGGGGCCAACGTCCTGACTTTC. Its protein is CASSLGQGFAGANVLTF.

The gene calls are TRBV2 and TRBJ1-1; D call uncertain. The CDR3 spans 16 residues. Germline CDR1 and CDR2: SNHLY and FYNNEI. V shed 4 bases and J shed 1 base, with 16 bases lying between them. The CDR3 sequence is CASSGAVRRSNTEAFF. CDR3 coding DNA: TGTGCCAGCAGTGGCGCCGTTCGGAGGTCGAACACTGAAGCTTTCTTT.

A single count supports this clone. The chain joins TRBV2 to TRBJ2-7; 7 bases agree with TRBD2. Losses at the gene ends were 7 bases for V and 5 bases for J; bases not matched to a gene: 8. CDR1 and CDR2 (germline): SNHLY, FYNNEI. This CDR3 region has 13 residues. The DNA for the CDR3 is TGTGCCAGCAATGTGGAGCGGGATGACGAGCAGTACTTC. Residues: CASNVERDDEQYF.

V and J are TRBV4-1 and TRBJ2-7; TRBD2 agrees at 8 bases. The V gene's germline CDR1 is MGHRA and CDR2 YSYEKL. The ends lost 3 bases at V and 3 bases at J; junction bases unmatched: 13. The CDR3 covers 17 residues. CDR3 sequence (DNA): TGCGCCAGCAGCCAGGGATACAGCGGGAGTGCGGGCTACGAGCAGTACTTC. Residues: CASSQGYSGSAGYEQYF.

V is TRBV5-1 and J is TRBJ1-1; no clear D gene. V was clipped by 0 bases and J by 8 bases, with 8 bases between them. This CDR3 is 12 amino acids long. Germline CDR1 and CDR2: SGHRS and YFSETQ. The CDR3 DNA sequence: TGCGCCAGCAGCTTGGGGAGTAAGGAAGCTTTCTTT. Amino acids: CASSLGSKEAFF.

The chain carries TRBV6-5 and TRBJ1-2; perhaps TRBD1 as D (5 bases). V shed 6 bases and J shed 2 bases, with 13 bases lying between them. Germline CDR1 and CDR2: MNHEY and SVGAGI. The CDR3 contains 14 residues. The CDR3 region is CASRLTAGNYGYTF. CDR3 sequence (DNA): TGTGCCAGCAGACTGACAGCGGGAAACTATGGCTACACCTTC.

The chain links TRBV4-1 to TRBJ1-2; D is uncertain. With 1 base removed from V and 6 bases from J, the gap between germline ends came to 9 bases. CDR3 length: 13 residues. Germline-derived CDR1 and CDR2 are MGHRA and YSYEKL. This chain's CDR3 is CASSQAGLNGYTF. The CDR3 bases are TGCGCCAGCAGCCAAGCAGGACTAAATGGCTACACCTTC.

The chain links TRBV29-1 to TRBJ2-5; 7 bases fit TRBD1. V lost 4 bases and J lost 4; bases outside the gene matches: 9. Germline V gene lookup returns CDR1 SQVTM and CDR2 ANQGSEA. The CDR3 is 14 residues long. This chain's CDR3 is CSVGPLDRAETQYF. CDR3 DNA sequence: TGCAGCGTTGGGCCCCTTGACAGGGCAGAGACCCAGTACTTC.

This clone came up once. The rearrangement joins TRBV5-4 to TRBJ1-6, with D unresolved. This CDR3 region has 16 residues. Trimming removed 1 base at V and 8 bases at J, with 16 bases between. Germline V gene data show CDR1 as SGHNT and CDR2 as YYREEE (reference sequence). The CDR3 protein is CASSLFAVYADSPLHF. The CDR3, as DNA: TGTGCCAGCAGCTTGTTCGCAGTATACGCCGATTCACCCCTCCACTTT. Full variable domain (rest looked up from reference TRBV5-4 and TRBJ1-6): ETGVTQSPTHLIKTRGQQVTLRCSSQSGHNTVSWYQQALGQGPQFIFQYYREEENGRGNFPPRFSGLQFPNYSSELNVNALELDDSALYLCASSLFAVYADSPLHFGNGTRLTVT.

The CDR3 sequence is CASSKGDRANMEGYTF. The CDR3 DNA reads as TGTGCCAGCAGTAAGGGAGACAGGGCGAATATGGAGGGCTACACCTTC. The chain combines TRBV5-4 with TRBJ1-2; TRBD1 aligns across 7 bases. V shed 5 bases and J 8 bases; nucleotides not matched to a gene: 18. This CDR3 is 16 amino acids long. CDR1 and CDR2 from the germline V gene are SGHNT and YYREEE (reference sequence).

This clone was counted a few times. The chain has TRBV29-1 and TRBJ1-2; weak D call: TRBD1 (6 bases). The germline V gene has CDR1 SQVTM and CDR2 ANQGSEA. This CDR3 has 16 residues. The V gene lost 0 bases and the J gene lost 3 bases, with 17 bases spanning the gap. The CDR3 coding sequence is TGCAGCGTTGAAGATAGTTCAGGGGTTCTTGACTATGGCTACACCTTC. Protein sequence: CSVEDSSGVLDYGYTF.

The rearrangement joins TRBV4-1 to TRBJ2-7; 8 bases are a match to TRBD1. The CDR3 totals 16 residues. V lost 0 bases and J lost 3; bases outside the gene matches: 7. In germline, CDR1 is MGHRA, CDR2 YSYEKL. CDR3 sequence reads: CASSQDRAGGLYEQYF. The CDR3 DNA follows: TGCGCCAGCAGCCAAGATAGGGCAGGGGGCCTCTACGAGCAGTACTTC.

The chain recombines TRBV28 with TRBJ1-5, with D hard to call. V was shortened by 3 bases and J by 4 bases, with 16 bases between the two germline ends. Per the germline V gene, CDR1 is MDHEN and CDR2 is SYDVKM. The CDR3 length is 16 residues. This chain's CDR3 is CASSFLGQTLNQPQHF. The CDR3 region has the DNA TGTGCCAGCAGTTTTCTGGGCCAGACCCTTAATCAGCCCCAGCATTTT.

The chain uses TRBV28 and TRBJ2-4, with 7 bases matching TRBD1. From germline, CDR1 is MDHEN and CDR2 SYDVKM. The junction had 2 bases not matched to a gene; V was cut back by 4 bases and J by 8 bases. This CDR3 is 12 amino acids long. The CDR3 DNA is TGTGCCAGCAGTTCTCAGGGGGACATTCAGTACTTC. Translation gives CASSSQGDIQYF.

This chain joins TRBV5-6 and TRBJ2-1, with D possibly matching TRBD2 (6 bases). CDR1 is SGHDT, CDR2 YYEEEE, per germline. The length of the CDR3 is 11 residues. The V gene lost 5 bases and the J gene lost 9 bases, with 9 bases spanning the gap. CDR3 in DNA: TGTGCCAGCAGTGTGCGGGGTGAGCAGTTCTTC. It is translated as CASSVRGEQFF.

J is TRBJ2-7 and V is TRBV5-1; possible D gene TRBD1, 5 bases. The CDR3 length is 13 residues. The germline V gene has CDR1 SGHRS and CDR2 YFSETQ. The ends were cut back, 6 bases at V and 3 bases at J, with 13 bases in the middle. The CDR3 region is CASIVGARYEQYF. CDR3 coding DNA: TGCGCCAGCATAGTAGGGGCACGCTACGAGCAGTACTTC.

To note about this clone: Relative to the germline gene, one junction end is altered; a read error may explain this. The chain joins TRBV28 to TRBJ2-7; 9 positions agree with TRBD1. CDR1 MDHEN and CDR2 SYDVKM come from the germline V gene. The CDR3 is made up of 13 amino acids. As DNA, the CDR3 is TGTGCCAGCAGCCTGCGCACGGGACAGGGTATCTTCTTC. Translating it yields CASSLRTGQGIFF.

The V and J genes are TRBV4-2 and TRBJ2-1; a weak D match, TRBD1 (5 bases). Between the trimmed V and J ends, which lost 0 bases and 8 bases, there was a span of 8 bases. CDR1 is LGHNA and CDR2 is YNFKEQ in the germline V gene. The CDR3 spans 13 residues. The CDR3, as DNA: TGTGCCAGCAGCCAAGATCAAGGGGATGAGCAGTTCTTC. Encoded protein: CASSQDQGDEQFF.

The genes are TRBV5-5 and TRBJ1-5; D gene unclear. This CDR3 is 15 amino acids long. V was shortened by 1 base and J by 0 bases, with 8 bases between the two germline ends. Germline values: CDR1 SGHKS, CDR2 YYEKEE (reference sequence). In nucleotides, the CDR3 is TGTGCCAGCAGCTTGCACGGTTATAGCAATCAGCCCCAGCATTTT. It codes for CASSLHGYSNQPQHF.